The 18 T cell receptor beta chains reported below all come from one sample, sequenced in a study of T cell responses to AZD1222 COVID-19 vaccine (dated by TCRdb to the early 2020s). Libraries were made using the immunoSEQ multiplex PCR assay. The source is immuneACCESS, and TCRdb retained only in-frame sequences with V and J called. Part of the clones is not carried over; for the studies checked, unresolved V genes explain less than half of this, and the remainder is unexplained. Present in this sample are about 130,000 clones, 75% to 90% of which were seen just once. Around 4.4% of the sample goes to the ten largest clones. The time point label, read with the paper, signifies: about 28 days (+/-7) after the second vaccine dose. The sequences come from peripheral blood, collected 28 days after the second AZD1222 dose. Source of these receptors: an adult who received the AZD1222 COVID-19 vaccine.

In this sample, this clone turned up once. The chain links TRBV19 to TRBJ1-3; D is ambiguous. V was trimmed by 3 bases and J by 7 bases, leaving 16 bases between them. The CDR3 covers 15 residues. Germline V gene sequence: CDR1 LNHDA, CDR2 SQIVND (reference sequence). Here the CDR3 DNA reads TGTGCCAGTAGTATTCAAGGCTCATCGGTGAACACCATATATTTT. It specifies CASSIQGSSVNTIYF. Combining the CDR3 with reference TRBV19 and TRBJ1-3 gives the whole variable domain DGGITQSPKYLFRKEGQNVTLSCEQNLNHDAMYWYRQDPGQGLRLIYYSQIVNDFQKGDIAEGYSVSREKKESFPLTVTSAQKNPTAFYLCASSIQGSSVNTIYFGEGSWLTVV.

V usage is TRBV5-8 and J usage is TRBJ2-7; TRBD2 agrees at 8 bases. The CDR3 is 14 amino acids. The V gene's germline CDR1 is SGHTS and CDR2 YDEGEE. The junction had 5 bases not matched to a gene; V was cut back by 4 bases and J by 2 bases. CDR3 in amino acids: CASSPGLGPYEQYF. DNA of the CDR3: TGTGCCAGCAGCCCGGGACTAGGGCCCTACGAGCAGTACTTC.

V and J are TRBV24-1 and TRBJ2-2, with D perhaps matching TRBD2 (6 bases). In germline, CDR1 is KGHDR, CDR2 SFDVKD. The CDR3 runs to 17 residues. V was cut by 6 bases and J by 7 bases, with 23 bases left in between. The CDR3 sequence is CATSTREPVGYGGELFF. Here the CDR3 DNA reads TGTGCCACCAGTACCCGGGAGCCGGTGGGATACGGCGGGGAGCTGTTTTTT.

The chain uses TRBV28 and TRBJ1-6, with D possibly matching TRBD1 (5 bases). The CDR3 covers 15 residues. V was trimmed by 5 bases and J by 7 bases, leaving 15 bases between them. The V gene's germline CDR1 is MDHEN and CDR2 SYDVKM. This CDR3 is CASSPTVTRNSPLHF. The CDR3 DNA sequence: TGTGCCAGCAGTCCGACAGTTACGAGGAATTCACCCCTCCACTTT.

The chain has TRBV9 and TRBJ2-3; D unresolved. The CDR3 is 14 residues long. Germline values: CDR1 SGDLS, CDR2 YYNGEE. The germline V and J ends were trimmed by 0 bases and 2 bases, with 7 bases remaining between them. CDR3: CASSVARITDTQYF. The DNA of the CDR3 is TGTGCCAGCAGCGTAGCTCGGATCACAGATACGCAGTATTTT.

The rearrangement uses TRBV7-9 and TRBJ2-1; D not resolved. Trimming removed 5 bases at V and 8 bases at J, with 16 bases between. The germline gives CDR1 SEHNR, CDR2 FQNEAQ (reference sequence). The CDR3 spans 14 residues. The CDR3 sequence: CASSPSRQADEQFF. CDR3 sequence (DNA): TGTGCCAGCAGCCCAAGCCGCCAGGCCGATGAGCAGTTCTTC.

The chain combines TRBV5-1 with TRBJ1-6; perhaps TRBD1 as D (5 bases). Trimming removed 2 bases from V and 6 bases from J, with 15 bases in between. Germline V gene data show CDR1 as SGHRS and CDR2 as YFSETQ. The CDR3 is 16 residues long. The CDR3 DNA reads TGCGCCAGCAGCTTACGGGACCTGAAAAGTAATTCACCCCTCCACTTT. Encoded protein: CASSLRDLKSNSPLHF.

The genes are TRBV11-2 and TRBJ2-7, with TRBD1 matching over 7 bases. Germline CDR1 SGHAT, CDR2 FQNNGV. There are 15 residues in the CDR3. V lost 0 bases to trimming and J lost 1 base; unmatched junction nucleotides: 3. The CDR3 loop reads CASSLEGTVSYEQYF. The CDR3 DNA sequence: TGTGCCAGCAGCTTAGAGGGGACAGTTTCCTACGAGCAGTACTTC.

The chain joins TRBV18 to TRBJ2-2, with D perhaps TRBD1 or TRBD2 (5 bases each). There are 16 residues in the CDR3. The germline gives CDR1 KGHSH, CDR2 LQKENI. Trimming removed 5 bases at V and 6 bases at J, with 19 bases between. CDR3 residues: CASSSDGGLSSGELFF. The CDR3 DNA reads TGTGCCAGCTCATCCGATGGGGGTCTAAGTTCCGGGGAGCTGTTTTTT.

The J gene is TRBJ2-2, the V gene TRBV6-5; 7 bases align to TRBD2. The CDR3 contains 15 residues. Germline loops: CDR1 MNHEY, CDR2 SVGAGI. The trim removed 6 bases at V and 6 bases at J, leaving 10 bases unmatched. CDR3: CASSIGREWAGELFF. Here the CDR3 DNA reads TGTGCCAGCAGCATAGGGAGGGAGTGGGCCGGGGAGCTGTTTTTT.

The V call is TRBV7-3, the J call TRBJ1-1; 8 positions match TRBD1. The CDR3 is made up of 14 amino acids. The germline gives CDR1 SGHTA, CDR2 FQGTGA. V was pared by 4 bases and J by 4 bases, with 5 bases of the junction left unmatched. In DNA form, the CDR3 reads TGTGCCAGCAGCTGGCAGGGGGCGAGCACTGAAGCTTTCTTT. Its translation is CASSWQGASTEAFF.

In its sample, this clone was seen once. The CDR3 protein is CASRGGAGQPQHF. The CDR3 nucleotides read TGTGCCAGCAGGGGGGGGGCTGGTCAGCCCCAGCATTTT. This chain joins TRBV6-5 and TRBJ1-5; D might be TRBD1 (6 bases). Per germline, CDR1 MNHEY and CDR2 SVGAGI. The CDR3 totals 13 residues. Between the trimmed V and J ends, which lost 6 bases and 6 bases, there was a span of 12 bases.

The chain has TRBV12-3 or TRBV12-4 and TRBJ2-7; D call uncertain. CDR3 size: 12 residues. Trimming removed 4 bases from V and 5 bases from J, with 9 bases in between. The CDR3: CASSYVLHEQYF. CDR3 nucleotide sequence: TGTGCCAGCAGTTACGTCTTGCACGAGCAGTACTTC.

The V call is TRBV6-5, the J call TRBJ1-4, with D uncertain. Trimming removed 5 bases at V and 3 bases at J, with 10 bases between. Looked up from germline, CDR1 is MNHEY and CDR2 is SVGAGI. This CDR3 has 14 residues. Here the CDR3 reads CASSLGNANEKLFF. In DNA form, the CDR3 reads TGTGCCAGCAGTCTAGGGAATGCTAATGAAAAACTGTTTTTT.

The chain carries TRBV10-3 and TRBJ1-2; the D gene is possibly TRBD1 (5 bases). V dropped 0 bases and J dropped 5 bases, with 13 bases sitting between them. The germline CDR1 and CDR2 sequences are ENHRY and SYGVKD. This CDR3 comprises 15 residues. The CDR3 region is CAISESGTGTYGYTF. CDR3 bases: TGTGCCATCAGTGAGTCGGGAACAGGAACGTATGGCTACACCTTC.

The V call is TRBV28, the J call TRBJ2-7; TRBD1 agrees at 11 bases. Losses at the gene ends were 11 bases for V and 3 bases for J; bases not matched to a gene: 15. Germline values: CDR1 MDHEN, CDR2 SYDVKM. The CDR3 is 16 amino acids. This CDR3 is CAGSRDRGGLLYEQYF. The CDR3, as DNA: TGTGCCGGTTCGAGGGACAGGGGGGGGCTGCTCTACGAGCAGTACTTC.

The genes are TRBV7-6 and TRBJ1-1; 7 bases agree with TRBD1. Germline V lookup: CDR1 SGHVS, CDR2 FNYEAQ. Unmatched junction bases numbered 7, after V lost 3 bases and J lost 0 bases. The CDR3 spans 16 residues. CDR3 region: CASSLEPTGMNTEAFF. DNA of the CDR3: TGTGCCAGCAGCTTGGAACCGACAGGGATGAACACTGAAGCTTTCTTT.

The chain joins TRBV12-2 to TRBJ1-3. TRBV12-2 is labeled a pseudogene. The CDR3 extends over 17 amino acids. CDR3 sequence: CASRLVVPSVEGNTIYF. The CDR3 DNA follows: TGTGCAAGTCGCTTAGTTGTCCCTTCCGTGGAAGGAAACACCATATATTTT.